The rows below give T cell receptor beta chains drawn from one sample of a study of radiation and T cells in renal cell carcinoma. Produced via immunoSEQ multiplex PCR; TCRdb's table is partial and in-frame only. The sample records 150,000 to 160,000 clones, about 87% being singletons. The sample consisted of blood, taken from a patient whose treatment included radiotherapy and nephrectomy. The receptor source for this set is a woman aged 50 to 65 with renal cell carcinoma. The conserved cysteine and the conserved F or W are not part of the CDR3 here. Only part of the rows carry a size: once, few, many, or a class if the clone is expanded.

j_gene | v_gene | abundance | CDR3aa
TRBJ2-7 | TRBV7-7 | once | ASSLGLDNEQY
TRBJ1-1 | TRBV4-3 | NA | ASSRGGVGTEAF
TRBJ1-6 | TRBV6-1 | NA | ASSESRNSPLH
TRBJ2-1 | TRBV30 | NA | AWSQGSYNEQF
TRBJ1-2 | TRBV7-3 | NA | ASSLTSAAQANGYT
TRBJ1-6 | TRBV19 | NA | ASRPGQHNSPLH
TRBJ2-5 | TRBV19 | NA | ASSISGGETQY
TRBJ2-1 | TRBV6-5 | NA | ASSYGGENEQF
TRBJ1-1 | TRBV6-5 | few | ASSTGRQNTEAF
TRBJ1-2 | TRBV5-6 | once | ASSLPGQGAFGLGYT
TRBJ2-7 | TRBV5-6 | NA | ASSPDRGYEQY
TRBJ1-1 | TRBV7-9 | NA | ASSLTGVNTEAF
TRBJ2-7 | TRBV9 | NA | ASSVALLSTEQY
TRBJ2-5 | TRBV4-3 | NA | ASSLDLTGTGSQY
TRBJ2-5 | TRBV11-2 | NA | ASSLVSGGSQETQY
TRBJ2-1 | TRBV28 | NA | ASSTRLAPYNEQF
TRBJ2-1 | TRBV6-5 | NA | ASSSSRDTYNEQF
TRBJ2-3 | TRBV7-6 | once | ASSVRGGSDTQY
TRBJ1-2 | TRBV19 | NA | ATSRAEANYGYT
TRBJ2-1 | TRBV27 | NA | ASRSLGDDEQF
TRBJ1-6 | TRBV5-5 | NA | ASSLAGSYNSPLH
TRBJ2-5 | TRBV5-1 | NA | ASSLGTFQETQY
TRBJ2-1 | TRBV5-1 | NA | ASSLVSGGPNEQF
TRBJ1-1 | TRBV5-1 | NA | ASSLGTGPSAQNTEAF
TRBJ1-1 | TRBV7-2 | once | ASSRDGGANTEAF
TRBJ2-7 | TRBV5-4 | NA | ASSTPGHYEQY
TRBJ1-4 | TRBV30 | NA | AWSAAGVGEKLF
TRBJ2-5 | TRBV19 | NA | ASRGLSGSGGLQETQY
TRBJ1-1 | TRBV5-1 | NA | ASSSPGGRNTEAF
TRBJ1-4 | TRBV19 | NA | ASRTPGLGEKLF
TRBJ2-3 | TRBV5-6 | NA | ASSLTSTDTQY